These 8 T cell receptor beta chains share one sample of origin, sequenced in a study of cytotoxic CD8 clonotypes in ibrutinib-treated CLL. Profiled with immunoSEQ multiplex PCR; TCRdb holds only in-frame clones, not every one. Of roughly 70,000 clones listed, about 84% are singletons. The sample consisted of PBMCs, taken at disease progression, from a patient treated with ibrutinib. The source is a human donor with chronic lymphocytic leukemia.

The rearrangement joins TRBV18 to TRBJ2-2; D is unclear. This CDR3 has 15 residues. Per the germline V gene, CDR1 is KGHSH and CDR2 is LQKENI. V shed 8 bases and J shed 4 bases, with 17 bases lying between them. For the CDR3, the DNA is TGTGCCAGCCTACCCGGCGGTTGGCTCACCGGGGAGCTGTTTTTT. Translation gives CASLPGGWLTGELFF.

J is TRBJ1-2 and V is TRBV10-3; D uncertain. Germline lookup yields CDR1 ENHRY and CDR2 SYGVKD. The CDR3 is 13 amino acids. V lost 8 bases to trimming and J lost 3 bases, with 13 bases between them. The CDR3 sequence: CAISPREYYGYTF. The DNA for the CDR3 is TGTGCCATCTCCCCGCGGGAGTACTATGGCTACACCTTC.

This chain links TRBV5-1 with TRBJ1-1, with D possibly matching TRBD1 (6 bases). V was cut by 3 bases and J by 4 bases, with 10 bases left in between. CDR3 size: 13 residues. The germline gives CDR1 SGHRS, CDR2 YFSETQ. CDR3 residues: CASSYGQFTEAFF. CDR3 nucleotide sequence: TGCGCCAGCAGCTACGGACAGTTCACTGAAGCTTTCTTT.

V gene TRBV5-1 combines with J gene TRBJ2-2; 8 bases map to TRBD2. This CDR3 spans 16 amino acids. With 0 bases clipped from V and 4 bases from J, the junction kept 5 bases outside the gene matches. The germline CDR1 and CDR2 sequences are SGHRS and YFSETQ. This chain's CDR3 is CASSLDAGGATGELFF. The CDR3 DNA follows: TGCGCCAGCAGCTTGGATGCCGGGGGGGCCACCGGGGAGCTGTTTTTT.

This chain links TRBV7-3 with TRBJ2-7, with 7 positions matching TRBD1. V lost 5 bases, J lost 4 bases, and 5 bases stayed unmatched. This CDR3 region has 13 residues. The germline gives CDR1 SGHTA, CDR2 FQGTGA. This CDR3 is CASSRQQGYEQYF. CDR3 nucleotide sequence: TGTGCCAGCAGCCGCCAACAGGGGTACGAGCAGTACTTC.

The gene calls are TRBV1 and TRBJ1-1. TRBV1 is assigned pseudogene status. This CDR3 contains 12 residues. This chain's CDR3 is CTSSHEEDEAFF. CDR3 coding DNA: TGCACCAGCAGCCATGAGGAGGATGAAGCTTTCTTT.

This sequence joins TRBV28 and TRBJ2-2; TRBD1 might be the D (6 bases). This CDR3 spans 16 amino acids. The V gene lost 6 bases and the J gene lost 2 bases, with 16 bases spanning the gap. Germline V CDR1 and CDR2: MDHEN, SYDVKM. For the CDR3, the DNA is TGTGCCAGCAGGCGAGGGGGACGGAAAAACACCGGGGAGCTGTTTTTT. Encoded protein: CASRRGGRKNTGELFF.

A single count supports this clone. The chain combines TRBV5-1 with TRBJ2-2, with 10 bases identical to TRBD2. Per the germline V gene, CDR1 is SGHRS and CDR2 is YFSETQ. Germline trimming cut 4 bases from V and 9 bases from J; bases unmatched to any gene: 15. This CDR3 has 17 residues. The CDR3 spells CASSPTPGLARGRELFF. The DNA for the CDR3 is TGCGCCAGCAGCCCCACCCCGGGACTAGCGCGAGGTCGGGAGCTGTTTTTT.